The 11 T cell receptor beta chains reported below all come from one sample, sequenced in a study of T cell responses to AZD1222 COVID-19 vaccine. The data were produced by immunoSEQ multiplex PCR, yet TCRdb's version contains in-frame clones alone and is incomplete. There are about 21,000 clones in the sample; less than 90% occur only once, and roughly 15% lies in the top ten. The sample consisted of peripheral blood, taken 28 days after the second AZD1222 dose. The receptors were sampled from an adult who received the AZD1222 COVID-19 vaccine.

The chain employs TRBV5-4 and TRBJ2-7; D is undetermined. The V gene lost 4 bases and the J gene lost 4 bases, with 9 bases spanning the gap. The germline V gene encodes CDR1 SGHNT and CDR2 YYREEE (reference sequence). CDR3 length: 12 residues. CDR3 DNA: TGTGCCAGCAGCCAAGACGGTTACGAGCAGTACTTC. The encoded protein is CASSQDGYEQYF.

This clone was recorded once. The rearrangement joins TRBV12-3 or TRBV12-4 to TRBJ1-2; D gene unclear. The CDR3 totals 12 residues. V shed 2 bases and J shed 8 bases, with 9 bases lying between them. The CDR3: CASSLYARGYTF. CDR3 bases: TGTGCCAGCAGTTTATACGCGCGGGGCTACACCTTC.

This clone showed up just a few times. The J gene is TRBJ2-7, the V gene TRBV5-5; D is undetermined. The germline V gene encodes CDR1 SGHKS and CDR2 YYEKEE (reference sequence). V was clipped by 0 bases and J by 4 bases, with 8 bases between them. The CDR3 runs to 13 residues. The CDR3 is CASSLAGRYEQYF. The CDR3 bases are TGTGCCAGCAGCTTGGCCGGGCGTTACGAGCAGTACTTC.

The gene calls are TRBV6-5 and TRBJ1-2; TRBD1 might be the D (5 bases). V lost 5 bases, J lost 2 bases, and 12 bases lay in between. Germline V gives CDR1 MNHEY, CDR2 SVGAGI. The CDR3 is 14 amino acids. The CDR3 protein is CASSRDSPNYGYTF. In DNA, the CDR3 is TGTGCCAGCAGTAGAGACAGTCCCAACTATGGCTACACCTTC.

This chain connects TRBV6-2 or TRBV6-3 to TRBJ2-2; no firm D call. V lost 4 bases to trimming and J lost 9 bases, with 12 bases between them. There are 13 residues in the CDR3. Germline V gene lookup returns CDR1 MNHEY and CDR2 SVGEGT. The CDR3 reads CASSFLEPRELFF. The CDR3 DNA is TGTGCCAGCAGTTTTCTAGAGCCCCGGGAGCTGTTTTTT.

V usage is TRBV30 and J usage is TRBJ2-2; 7 bases match TRBD1. The ends lost 5 bases at V and 2 bases at J; junction bases unmatched: 5. The germline V gene has CDR1 GTSNPN and CDR2 SVGIG (reference sequence). The CDR3 is 14 amino acids. The CDR3 DNA reads as TGTGCCTGGTCAGGGACAGCAAACACCGGGGAGCTGTTTTTT. Amino acid sequence: CAWSGTANTGELFF.

The chain recombines TRBV11-3 with TRBJ2-1; perhaps TRBD2 as D (6 bases). This CDR3 is 15 amino acids long. Germline CDR1 SGHNT, CDR2 YENEEA. Trimming shortened V by 6 bases and J by 5 bases, and 17 bases separated the two germline ends. The CDR3, as DNA: TGTGCCAGCAGTGGCGGGCGGGAAGAGAACAATGAGCAGTTCTTC. It codes for CASSGGREENNEQFF.

The J gene is TRBJ2-3, the V gene TRBV14, with TRBD1 identical over 9 bases. Germline V CDR1 and CDR2: SGHDN, FVKESK. CDR3 length equals 18 residues. The V and J ends lost 0 bases and 5 bases, in that order; junction bases with no gene match: 12. Written as DNA, the CDR3 is TGTGCCAGCAGCCAAGATCTGGAGAACAGGGGGCGTAGAGATACGCAGTATTTT. Translating it yields CASSQDLENRGRRDTQYF.

The chain combines TRBV10-2 with TRBJ1-5, with no clear D. V lost 5 bases, J lost 7 bases, and 15 bases lay in between. This CDR3 is built from 14 residues. Germline V lookup: CDR1 WSHSY, CDR2 SAAADI. The CDR3 loop is CASSPTFNRQPQHF. The CDR3, as DNA: TGCGCCAGCAGTCCTACCTTCAATAGGCAGCCCCAGCATTTT.

The chain combines TRBV7-2 with TRBJ1-4, with D uncertain. The V end lost 5 bases, the J end lost 10 bases, and 11 bases lay between the germline ends. The germline gives CDR1 SGHTA, CDR2 FQGNSA. This CDR3 comprises 12 residues. This CDR3 reads CASSAEGLKLFF. DNA of the CDR3: TGTGCCAGCAGCGCAGAGGGCCTAAAACTGTTTTTT.

The J gene is TRBJ1-4, the V gene TRBV5-1; a weak D match, TRBD1 (5 bases). CDR3 length: 17 amino acids. Trimming left V 3 bases short and J 3 bases short, with 18 bases between. CDR1 is SGHRS, CDR2 YFSETQ, per germline. This CDR3 reads CASSSGQGNRPNEKLFF. For the CDR3, the DNA is TGCGCCAGCAGCTCTGGTCAGGGCAACCGCCCTAATGAAAAACTGTTTTTT.